This T cell receptor (beta chain) originates from a study of resident and recirculating memory T cells in vitiligo. The sample holds a few counts of this clone. Its antigen is as yet unknown. Libraries were prepared by immunoSEQ multiplex PCR; TCRdb keeps only in-frame clonotypes and omits some of them. The sample includes fewer than 85,000 clones, 92% seen only once; the top ten take 5%. The study, taken as a whole, reports: No unique dominant TCR clone was found in vitiligo lesions.

The clonotype originates from a male donor with vitiligo. Input material: blood.

The CDR3 DNA reads TGCAGTGCAGCGGGAGAGAACGAGCAGTACTTC. Translated, it gives CSAAGENEQYF. This chain connects TRBV20-1 to TRBJ2-7, with TRBD2 matching 8 bases. Germline V gives CDR1 DFQATT, CDR2 SNEGSKA (reference sequence). This CDR3 is 11 amino acids long. Trimming removed 6 bases from V and 5 bases from J; junction bases left unmatched: 3.